The 25 T cell receptor beta chains given below trace back to one sample, sequenced in a study of shared T cell receptors in the human thymus. Profiling relied on immunoSEQ multiplex PCR, and the TCRdb table lists in-frame clones only, not all of them. The sample includes hundreds of thousands of clones, 87% of them seen just once. The data were also submitted as part of a second study, on human thymus T cells.

The sample consisted of thymocytes. The receptors derive from a boy less than two years old with a congenital heart defect.

This rearrangement joins TRBV6-4 to TRBJ1-2; 9 bases map to TRBD1. CDR1 and CDR2 (germline): MRHNA, SNTAGT. V shed 4 bases, J shed 2 bases, and the junction held 14 bases outside the gene matches. CDR3 length equals 18 residues. CDR3 bases: TGTGCCAGCAGTGGAGGGGGGTCATCGGGACAGGGAAACTATGGCTACACCTTC. Translation: CASSGGGSSGQGNYGYTF.

Remarks on this clone: Within the sample, other DNA sequences also encode this same CDR3. V and J are TRBV7-3 and TRBJ2-7, with 7 nucleotides matching TRBD1. CDR1 is SGHTA, CDR2 FQGTGA, per germline. This CDR3 region has 13 residues. Trimming removed 3 bases from V and 3 bases from J; junction bases left unmatched: 2. The CDR3 here is CASSLAGGYEQYF. In DNA form, the CDR3 reads TGTGCCAGCAGCTTGGCAGGGGGCTACGAGCAGTACTTC.

This sequence joins TRBV5-6 and TRBJ2-7, with 7 bases fitting TRBD1. Trimming cost V 4 bases and J 3 bases; bases outside gene matches: 7. Germline V lookup: CDR1 SGHDT, CDR2 YYEEEE. The length of the CDR3 is 14 residues. CDR3 sequence (DNA): TGTGCCAGCAGCACGTTACAGGGGCGCTACGAGCAGTACTTC. Its translation is CASSTLQGRYEQYF.

V usage is TRBV4-1 and J usage is TRBJ2-1; TRBD2 matches at 9 bases. The CDR3 loop spans 16 amino acids. The V segment lost 4 bases and the J segment 3 bases; nucleotides outside the gene matches: 7. CDR1 MGHRA and CDR2 YSYEKL come from the germline V gene. DNA of the CDR3: TGCGCCAGCAGCCTCCAATTAGCGGGAGTCTACAATGAGCAGTTCTTC. This codes for CASSLQLAGVYNEQFF.

This sequence joins TRBV10-3 and TRBJ2-7; 10 bases fit TRBD2. Germline V gene data show CDR1 as ENHRY and CDR2 as SYGVKD. Trimming at V came to 4 bases and at J to 3 bases, leaving 6 bases not matched to a gene. There are 15 residues in the CDR3. The CDR3 sequence is CAISAVAGGFYEQYF. The DNA of the CDR3 is TGTGCCATCAGTGCGGTAGCGGGGGGCTTCTACGAGCAGTACTTC.

The chain couples TRBV5-1 to TRBJ2-5; TRBD2 agrees at 8 bases. The DNA end favors TRBJ2-7, so the J call may be wrong. CDR1 and CDR2 from the germline V gene are SGHRS and YFSETQ. This CDR3 spans 17 amino acids. The CDR3 here is CASSPRRIAGHSYEQYF. In DNA, the CDR3 is TGCGCCAGCAGCCCACGGAGGATAGCGGGACACTCCTACGAGCAGTACTTC.

The chain combines TRBV7-2 with TRBJ2-7, with 11 nucleotides matching TRBD2. V shed 4 bases and J 5 bases; nucleotides not matched to a gene: 7. The CDR3 consists of 15 residues. The germline V gene has CDR1 SGHTA and CDR2 FQGNSA. For the CDR3, the DNA is TGTGCCAGCAGCTCTACTAGCGGGAGTCATGACGAGCAGTACTTC. Protein product: CASSSTSGSHDEQYF.

This rearrangement joins TRBV7-2 to TRBJ1-6; 7 bases line up with TRBD1. V gave up 5 bases and J gave up 0 bases; unmatched junction bases: 10. The CDR3 has 18 amino acids. Germline V gives CDR1 SGHTA, CDR2 FQGNSA. The CDR3 nucleotides read TGTGCCAGCAGCGTGTCGACAGGGACCAGCTCCTATAATTCACCCCTCCACTTT. Translating it yields CASSVSTGTSSYNSPLHF.

The rearrangement uses TRBV5-1 and TRBJ2-7; 11 positions match TRBD1. The J segment lost 4 bases and the V segment lost 1 base, leaving 13 bases of the junction unmatched. In germline, CDR1 is SGHRS, CDR2 YFSETQ. This CDR3 spans 18 amino acids. CDR3 protein: CASSLKDRGLGFGYEQYF. The CDR3 region has the DNA TGCGCCAGCAGCTTGAAGGACAGGGGGCTAGGGTTCGGGTACGAGCAGTACTTC.

A single count supports this clone. The chain uses TRBV27 and TRBJ1-2; TRBD1 aligns across 7 bases. CDR3 length: 13 residues. The germline gives CDR1 MNHEY, CDR2 SMNVEV (reference sequence). V dropped 5 bases and J dropped 6; count of bases not matched to a gene: 6. CDR3 loop: CASSARQGHGYTF. CDR3 coding DNA: TGTGCCAGCAGTGCCCGACAGGGCCATGGCTACACCTTC.

This clone showed up just once. J is TRBJ2-1 and V is TRBV28; D not certain. There are 12 residues in the CDR3. CDR1 and CDR2 from the germline V gene are MDHEN and SYDVKM. V was clipped by 6 bases and J by 4 bases, with 7 bases between them. The CDR3 DNA is TGTGCCAGCAGCCCTAAGTACAATGAGCAGTTCTTC. This translates into CASSPKYNEQFF.

The chain has TRBV2 and TRBJ1-6, with D possibly being TRBD1 (5 bases). The length of the CDR3 is 17 residues. Germline CDR1 and CDR2: SNHLY and FYNNEI. Trimming took 7 bases from V and 1 from J, leaving 17 bases between them. The CDR3 protein is CASNRRGGESYNSPLHF. The CDR3, as DNA: TGTGCCAGCAATCGCCGGGGGGGGGAATCCTATAATTCACCCCTCCACTTT.

The rearrangement links TRBV15 to TRBJ1-4; D remains unclear. Trimming took 1 base from V and 7 from J, leaving 13 bases between them. This CDR3 contains 15 residues. Germline values: CDR1 LNHNV, CDR2 YYDKDF (reference sequence). The CDR3 DNA is TGTGCCACCAGCAGAGCTAGAGGATGTGGTGAAAAACTGTTTTTT. It is translated as CATSRARGCGEKLFF.

The J gene is TRBJ2-7, the V gene TRBV15; D might be TRBD1 (6 bases). Trimming took off 6 bases at V and 3 bases at J, with 15 bases between the two ends. The CDR3 sequence is 14 residues long. Germline loops: CDR1 LNHNV, CDR2 YYDKDF (reference sequence). The DNA for the CDR3 is TGTGCCACCAGACCTCGGACAGTGAGCTACGAGCAGTACTTC. Translated: CATRPRTVSYEQYF. The variable domain in full, with the rest retrieved from reference TRBV15 and TRBJ2-7, is DAMVIQNPRYQVTQFGKPVTLSCSQTLNHNVMYWYQQKSSQAPKLLFHYYDKDFNNEADTPDNFQSRRPNTSFCFLDIRSPGLGDTAMYLCATRPRTVSYEQYFGPGTRLTVT.

The CDR3 sequence: CASSRGLAGAVNEQFF. The CDR3 DNA sequence: TGTGCCAGCAGTCGTGGACTAGCGGGAGCGGTCAATGAGCAGTTCTTC. The gene calls are TRBV5-6 and TRBJ2-1; 13 bases fit TRBD2. The CDR3 is 16 residues long. CDR1 and CDR2 from the germline V gene are SGHDT and YYEEEE. The ends lost 5 bases at V and 6 bases at J; junction bases unmatched: 8.

The chain joins TRBV30 to TRBJ2-1; a possible D gene is TRBD2 (5 bases). CDR1 is GTSNPN, CDR2 SVGIG, per germline (reference sequence). The CDR3 runs 17 residues. V dropped 1 base and J dropped 0 bases, with 16 bases sitting between them. In DNA, the CDR3 is TGTGCCTGGAGTGGGGATTGGGCTAGCAGCTCCTACAATGAGCAGTTCTTC. Amino acids: CAWSGDWASSSYNEQFF.

This rearrangement joins TRBV4-1 to TRBJ2-3; D perhaps matches TRBD1 (5 bases). The germline CDR1 and CDR2 sequences are MGHRA and YSYEKL. Trimming removed 0 bases from V and 4 bases from J, with 11 bases in between. This CDR3 region has 15 residues. CDR3 bases: TGCGCCAGCAGCCAAGATGAACAGGAGTCAGATACGCAGTATTTT. The encoded protein is CASSQDEQESDTQYF.

V gene TRBV6-1 combines with J gene TRBJ2-7, with a possible D match to TRBD2 (5 bases). The CDR3 sequence is 19 residues long. The germline CDR1 and CDR2 sequences are MNHNS and SASEGT. V gave up 1 base and J gave up 1 base, with 23 bases separating them. The CDR3 spells CASSEGKGGEGHTSYEQYF. The CDR3 DNA reads as TGTGCCAGCAGTGAAGGAAAGGGTGGAGAGGGCCACACTTCCTACGAGCAGTACTTC.

This sequence joins TRBV15 and TRBJ1-5, with 12 bases fitting TRBD1. V lost 0 bases and J lost 5; bases outside the gene matches: 8. Germline loops: CDR1 LNHNV, CDR2 YYDKDF (reference sequence). There are 18 residues in the CDR3. The CDR3 is CATSRDPRGQGADQPQHF. CDR3 nucleotides: TGTGCCACCAGCAGAGATCCGCGGGGACAGGGGGCTGATCAGCCCCAGCATTTT.

This rearrangement joins TRBV15 to TRBJ1-4; D unclear. The germline V gene has CDR1 LNHNV and CDR2 YYDKDF (reference sequence). This CDR3 comprises 14 residues. Deletions cut 0 bases from V and 5 bases from J, with 7 bases between. The CDR3 loop reads CATSRDQINEKLFF. Here the CDR3 DNA reads TGTGCCACCAGCAGAGATCAGATAAATGAAAAACTGTTTTTT.

This chain uses TRBV4-1 with TRBJ2-4, with D perhaps matching TRBD2 (7 bases). V was pared by 3 bases and J by 0 bases, with 15 bases between. This CDR3 region has 17 residues. Germline CDR1 reads MGHRA; CDR2 reads YSYEKL. The DNA of the CDR3 is TGCGCCAGCAGCCATTGCGGCGGGGGACAAGCCAAAAACATTCAGTACTTC. It encodes CASSHCGGGQAKNIQYF.

V usage is TRBV7-9 and J usage is TRBJ1-4; the match to TRBD1 covers 7 bases. Germline V gene data show CDR1 as SEHNR and CDR2 as FQNEAQ (reference sequence). The ends lost 5 bases at V and 5 bases at J; junction bases unmatched: 2. This CDR3 region has 13 residues. The CDR3 is CASSPRGNEKLFF. As DNA, the CDR3 is TGTGCCAGCAGCCCCAGGGGGAATGAAAAACTGTTTTTT.

The rearrangement joins TRBV2 to TRBJ2-7, with D maybe TRBD2 (6 bases). CDR1 is SNHLY, CDR2 FYNNEI, per germline. The CDR3 consists of 14 residues. Trimming removed 7 bases at V and 3 bases at J, with 16 bases between. As DNA, the CDR3 is TGTGCCAGCATGGCCCAGGCGGGATACTACGAGCAGTACTTC. Residues: CASMAQAGYYEQYF. Full variable domain (outside the CDR3, taken from reference TRBV2 and TRBJ2-7): EPEVTQTPSHQVTQMGQEVILRCVPISNHLYFYWYRQILGQKVEFLVSFYNNEISEKSEIFDDQFSVERPDGSNFTLKIRSTKLEDSAMYFCASMAQAGYYEQYFGPGTRLTVT.

V gene TRBV4-1 combines with J gene TRBJ1-1; 7 nucleotides agree with TRBD1. V was pared by 1 base and J by 11 bases, with 7 bases of the junction left unmatched. Germline-derived CDR1 and CDR2 are MGHRA and YSYEKL. The CDR3 covers 13 residues. As DNA, the CDR3 is TGCGCCAGCAGCCAAGCCCAGGGGGTCGGCGCTTTCTTT. This translates into CASSQAQGVGAFF.

This chain joins TRBV15 and TRBJ1-2, with 9 positions matching TRBD1. The V segment lost 3 bases and the J segment 5 bases; nucleotides outside the gene matches: 13. Germline V gene data show CDR1 as LNHNV and CDR2 as YYDKDF (reference sequence). The CDR3 is made up of 17 amino acids. CDR3 in DNA: TGTGCCACCAGCAGGGACCGGGACAGGGTCCTTACTTATGGCTACACCTTC. Its translation is CATSRDRDRVLTYGYTF.